This T cell receptor beta chain was identified during a study of T cells in Graves' hyperthyroidism and ophthalmopathy. At the level of the study: Peripheral blood was drawn at first diagnosis, prior to all treatment.

Trimming stripped 3 bases from V and 0 bases from J, with 12 bases between. The CDR3 length is 14 residues. Germline loops: CDR1 DFQATT, CDR2 SNEGSKA (reference sequence). This clonotype was counted between two and nine times. When ophthalmopathy did not progress within 18 months, Graves' hyperthyroidism was considered stable. RNA transcripts were the template for amplifying TCR beta CDR3 regions. Initially, a first-round RT-PCR of the TCR CDR3 employed the HTBI primer set. A single record per CDR3 protein comes from TCRdb applying MiXCR to the multiplex PCR reads. The sample contains 600,000 to 650,000 distinct CDR3 sequences, around 15% of which appear only once.

This sequence originates from a woman in her 30s with Graves' hyperthyroidism. The sequenced sample was blood. The V gene is TRBV20-1, the J gene TRBJ2-7; either TRBD1 or TRBD2 may fit D (5 bases each). The CDR3 sequence is CSARVPGSSYEQYF. The CDR3 nucleotides read TGCAGTGCTAGGGTTCCAGGGAGCTCCTACGAGCAGTACTTC.